The next 27 T cell receptor beta chains were all read from a single sample in a study of T-cell memory formation after mild COVID-19. One entry per CDR3 protein, called by TCRdb with MiXCR from the 5' RACE reads. The data contain 250,000 to 400,000 distinct CDR3 sequences, more than 13% of them singletons. Sequencing was done on a sample of PBMCs or a T cell subset sorted from them (not recorded which). The receptors here all came from a man younger than 35 who had mild COVID-19 (a few samples of this study predate the infection). Cell type and time point are not known.

The chain recombines TRBV27 with TRBJ2-5, with a possible D match to TRBD1 (8 bases). With 1 base removed from V and 4 bases from J, the gap between germline ends came to 19 bases. CDR3 length: 17 amino acids. Germline-derived CDR1 and CDR2 are MNHEY and SMNVEV (reference sequence). CDR3 coding DNA: TGTGCCAGCAGTTTATTATGGACAGGGAGGGCCGGAGAGACCCAGTACTTC. It is translated as CASSLLWTGRAGETQYF.

This clonotype was counted between two and nine times. The CDR3 is CASSPTTGANVLTF. CDR3 coding DNA: TGTGCCAGCAGCCCGACTACTGGGGCCAACGTCCTGACTTTC. This rearrangement joins TRBV7-3 to TRBJ2-6, with D possibly matching TRBD2 (5 bases). Germline loops: CDR1 SGHTA, CDR2 FQGTGA. CDR3 size: 14 residues. The V and J ends lost 5 bases and 2 bases respectively, with 7 bases between them. Full variable domain (rest looked up from reference TRBV7-3 and TRBJ2-6): GAGVSQTPSNKVTEKGKYVELRCDPISGHTALYWYRQSLGQGPEFLIYFQGTGAADDSGLPNDRFFAVRPEGSVSTLKIQRTERGDSAVYLCASSPTTGANVLTFGAGSRLTVL.

The chain is built from TRBV6-1 and TRBJ1-2; D uncertain. The germline V gene encodes CDR1 MNHNS and CDR2 SASEGT. The V end lost 7 bases, the J end lost 5 bases, and 11 bases lay between the germline ends. The CDR3 spans 12 residues. The CDR3 sequence is CASTLGKYGYTF. The CDR3, as DNA: TGTGCCAGCACTCTGGGGAAATATGGCTACACCTTC.

This clonotype showed up many times. The chain employs TRBV20-1 and TRBJ2-5, with 9 nucleotides matching TRBD1. CDR3 length equals 16 residues. The germline V gene has CDR1 DFQATT and CDR2 SNEGSKA (reference sequence). V was clipped by 5 bases and J by 4 bases; unmatched bases: 14. CDR3 sequence: CSARKDRGTRVETQYF. CDR3 DNA sequence: TGCAGTGCTCGCAAGGACAGGGGTACGCGCGTAGAGACCCAGTACTTC.

This clonotype was counted between two and nine times. In nucleotides, the CDR3 is TGTGCCAGCAGTTACTCGGCTAGGGCGGGGGAGCAGTACGTC. Translating it yields CASSYSARAGEQYV. The chain links TRBV6-2 or TRBV6-3 to TRBJ2-7; weak D call: TRBD2 (6 bases). The germline V and J ends were trimmed by 0 bases and 7 bases, with 13 bases remaining between them. The CDR3 contains 14 residues. CDR1 is MNHEY, CDR2 SVGEGT, per germline.

Ten or more counts support this clonotype. This chain connects TRBV5-1 to TRBJ2-3; D not resolved. The V and J ends lost 1 base and 4 bases respectively, with 10 bases between them. Germline V gives CDR1 SGHRS, CDR2 YFSETQ. CDR3 length: 14 amino acids. The CDR3 here is CASSLSNPADTQYF. CDR3 DNA sequence: TGCGCCAGCAGCTTGTCCAACCCCGCAGATACGCAGTATTTT. The full variable domain, with the rest looked up from reference TRBV5-1 and TRBJ2-3, is KAGVTQTPRYLIKTRGQQVTLSCSPISGHRSVSWYQQTPGQGLQFLFEYFSETQRNKGNFPGRFSGRQFSNSRSEMNVSTLELGDSALYLCASSLSNPADTQYFGPGTRLTVL.

The chain employs TRBV15 and TRBJ2-1; 8 bases are a match to TRBD1. The CDR3 totals 15 residues. The V gene end was trimmed by 3 bases and the J gene end by 5 bases; junction bases not matched to a gene: 6. Germline V lookup: CDR1 LNHNV, CDR2 YYDKDF (reference sequence). Here the CDR3 reads CATSRRDRPNNEQFF. The CDR3 DNA reads as TGTGCCACCAGCAGGAGGGACAGGCCAAACAATGAGCAGTTCTTC.

This clonotype showed up just a few times. The rearrangement joins TRBV7-6 to TRBJ2-3, with TRBD2 matching 9 bases. This CDR3 comprises 15 residues. Looked up from germline, CDR1 is SGHVS and CDR2 is FNYEAQ. With V trimmed by 5 bases and J by 4 bases, 7 bases remained unmatched. The DNA of the CDR3 is TGTGCCAGCAGCCTATATAGCGGGGGAGCAGATACGCAGTATTTT. It is translated as CASSLYSGGADTQYF.

The J gene is TRBJ2-7, the V gene TRBV14; possible D gene TRBD2, 6 bases. Trimming cost V 5 bases and J 4 bases, with 18 bases left between them. CDR1 is SGHDN and CDR2 is FVKESK in the germline V gene. The CDR3 runs 15 residues. As DNA, the CDR3 is TGTGCCAGCAGCGATTGGAGGGATCCTCTGTACGAGCAGTACTTC. Translated, it gives CASSDWRDPLYEQYF.

This chain joins TRBV6-6 and TRBJ2-7; tentative D call: TRBD2 (6 bases). There are 13 residues in the CDR3. V was cut by 4 bases and J by 4 bases, with 11 bases left in between. CDR1 and CDR2 (germline): MNHNY, SVGAGI (reference sequence). The CDR3 region is CASSFGGRYEQYF. In DNA form, the CDR3 reads TGTGCCAGCAGTTTCGGGGGACGGTACGAGCAGTACTTC.

This clonotype was recorded a few times. The chain is built from TRBV5-5 and TRBJ2-4; tentative D call: TRBD2 (5 bases). The ends were cut back, 3 bases at V and 0 bases at J, with 16 bases in the middle. This CDR3 region has 17 residues. From germline, CDR1 is SGHKS and CDR2 YYEKEE (reference sequence). DNA of the CDR3: TGTGCCAGCAGCTCTTCTTATCCGAGGGTAGCCAAAAACATTCAGTACTTC. Translation: CASSSSYPRVAKNIQYF.

This clonotype came up many times. The V call is TRBV5-6, the J call TRBJ2-7; 8 positions agree with TRBD1. Trimming took 0 bases from V and 6 from J; bases not matched to a gene: 8. Germline V gene lookup returns CDR1 SGHDT and CDR2 YYEEEE. This CDR3 comprises 15 residues. CDR3: CASSLAPGQGSEQYV. CDR3 nucleotides: TGTGCCAGCAGCTTGGCCCCCGGACAGGGTAGCGAGCAGTACGTC.

This clonotype was observed a handful of times. The V gene is TRBV18, the J gene TRBJ2-1; 8 bases align to TRBD1. Germline V CDR1 and CDR2: KGHSH, LQKENI. The CDR3 extends over 16 amino acids. Trimming cost V 3 bases and J 5 bases; bases outside gene matches: 9. In DNA, the CDR3 is TGTGCCAGCTCACCCCTAGACAGGGGTGGCCACAATGAGCAGTTCTTC. It encodes CASSPLDRGGHNEQFF.

The chain couples TRBV19 to TRBJ1-5, with 8 bases that match TRBD1. The length of the CDR3 is 15 residues. Germline V CDR1 and CDR2: LNHDA, SQIVND (reference sequence). V lost 6 bases, J lost 8 bases, and 12 bases stayed unmatched. The CDR3, as DNA: TGTGCCAGTAGACCCGGGACAGGCGCTCCAGAGCCCCAGCATTTT. The encoded protein is CASRPGTGAPEPQHF.

In its sample, this clonotype was seen a few times. The gene calls are TRBV20-1 and TRBJ1-5, with 7 nucleotides matching TRBD1. Looked up from germline, CDR1 is DFQATT and CDR2 is SNEGSKA (reference sequence). After removal of 5 bases from V and 0 bases from J, the junction contained 10 bases not matched to a gene. The CDR3 length is 16 residues. CDR3 region: CSASRTGVYSNQPQHF. The CDR3 DNA follows: TGCAGTGCTTCTAGGACAGGAGTTTATAGCAATCAGCCCCAGCATTTT.

In nucleotides, the CDR3 is TGTGCCAGCAGGCCCCGGAAAGGGAGAATTGGCACAGATACGCAGTATTTT. Protein sequence: CASRPRKGRIGTDTQYF. The genes are TRBV6-5 and TRBJ2-3; maybe TRBD2 (5 bases). V lost 6 bases and J 1 base, leaving 20 bases between the germline ends. Germline V gene data show CDR1 as MNHEY and CDR2 as SVGAGI. The CDR3 is made up of 17 amino acids.

The chain carries TRBV28 and TRBJ2-1; no clear D gene. This CDR3 has 13 amino acids. Trimming removed 6 bases at V and 2 bases at J, with 8 bases between. Germline V CDR1 and CDR2: MDHEN, SYDVKM. The CDR3: CASRAVTYNEQFF. DNA of the CDR3: TGTGCCAGCAGGGCGGTCACCTACAATGAGCAGTTCTTC.

In this sample, this clonotype turned up a few times. The gene calls are TRBV29-1 and TRBJ2-3; no definite D call. The CDR3 contains 11 residues. CDR1 and CDR2 from the germline V gene are SQVTM and ANQGSEA. Trimming pared 1 base from V and 6 bases from J, leaving 5 bases between. The chain's CDR3 is CSVEVVDTQYF. CDR3 nucleotide sequence: TGCAGCGTTGAAGTAGTGGATACGCAGTATTTT.

Here the CDR3 reads CASSRVRGYNEKLFF. CDR3 DNA: TGTGCCAGCAGCCGGGTTCGGGGTTATAATGAAAAACTGTTTTTT. The gene calls are TRBV5-6 and TRBJ1-4; no firm D call. The germline gives CDR1 SGHDT, CDR2 YYEEEE. V gave up 4 bases and J gave up 4 bases, with 14 bases separating them. CDR3 length: 15 amino acids.

In this sample, this clonotype turned up many times. The chain employs TRBV7-2 and TRBJ2-2, with TRBD2 as a possible D gene (5 bases). Deletions cut 5 bases from V and 6 bases from J, with 13 bases between. CDR1 is SGHTA and CDR2 is FQGNSA in the germline V gene. The CDR3 has 14 residues. CDR3: CASSEGVGAGELFF. CDR3 sequence (DNA): TGTGCCAGCAGCGAGGGCGTCGGAGCCGGGGAGCTGTTTTTT.

This clonotype was picked up many times. The rearrangement links TRBV7-9 to TRBJ2-4; 14 bases match TRBD2. The J segment lost 8 bases and the V segment lost 1 base, leaving 4 bases of the junction unmatched. Germline CDR1 reads SEHNR; CDR2 reads FQNEAQ (reference sequence). The CDR3 totals 16 residues. The DNA for the CDR3 is TGTGCCAGCAGCTTAGGTTCGGGACTAGCGGGGGACATTCAGTACTTC. Its translation: CASSLGSGLAGDIQYF.

This rearrangement joins TRBV20-1 to TRBJ2-2; tentatively, D is TRBD1 (6 bases). The CDR3 has 13 residues. The germline V gene has CDR1 DFQATT and CDR2 SNEGSKA (reference sequence). V was trimmed by 5 bases and J by 0 bases, leaving 7 bases between them. CDR3 in DNA: TGCAGTGCTTGGACAGCGAACACCGGGGAGCTGTTTTTT. This sequence encodes CSAWTANTGELFF.

This clonotype was observed a handful of times. This chain connects TRBV7-9 to TRBJ1-4; TRBD1 might be the D (5 bases). The length of the CDR3 is 14 residues. Germline CDR1 reads SEHNR; CDR2 reads FQNEAQ (reference sequence). V lost 4 bases and J 9 bases, leaving 15 bases between the germline ends. The chain's CDR3 is CASSSYPGRKKLFF. The DNA of the CDR3 is TGTGCCAGCAGCTCCTACCCGGGACGGAAAAAACTGTTTTTT. The variable domain in full, completed from reference TRBV7-9 and TRBJ1-4, reads DTGVSQNPRHKITKRGQNVTFRCDPISEHNRLYWYRQTLGQGPEFLTYFQNEAQLEKSRLLSDRFSAERPKGSFSTLEIQRTEQGDSAMYLCASSSYPGRKKLFFGSGTQLSVL.

The rearrangement links TRBV7-2 to TRBJ1-3; D remains ambiguous. V lost 2 bases and J lost 0, with 8 bases in between. Germline assignment: CDR1 SGHTA and CDR2 FQGNSA. CDR3 length: 15 residues. The CDR3 region is CASSLNSPSGNTIYF. The CDR3 region has the DNA TGTGCCAGCAGCTTAAACTCTCCCTCTGGAAACACCATATATTTT.

This clonotype was found a few times. The genes are TRBV7-3 and TRBJ2-1; 7 bases agree with TRBD2. The CDR3 contains 15 residues. In germline, CDR1 is SGHTA, CDR2 FQGTGA. The trim removed 4 bases at V and 1 base at J, leaving 4 bases unmatched. CDR3 nucleotides: TGTGCCAGCAGCTACGGCGGGGGATCCTACAATGAGCAGTTCTTC. It codes for CASSYGGGSYNEQFF.

This clonotype was counted between two and nine times. The rearrangement uses TRBV29-1 and TRBJ2-7; a possible D gene is TRBD1 (6 bases). Trimming cost V 6 bases and J 2 bases, with 14 bases left between them. This CDR3 spans 13 amino acids. Germline V CDR1 and CDR2: SQVTM, ANQGSEA. CDR3 bases: TGCAGCGTCGAAAGGGACACCCCCTACGAGCAGTACTTC. The encoded protein is CSVERDTPYEQYF.

The chain is built from TRBV18 and TRBJ1-1; D remains ambiguous. Germline-derived CDR1 and CDR2 are KGHSH and LQKENI. Deletions cut 2 bases from V and 3 bases from J, with 4 bases between. This CDR3 is built from 12 residues. The CDR3 region is CASSPVDTEAFF. DNA of the CDR3: TGTGCCAGCTCACCAGTGGACACTGAAGCTTTCTTT.